This TCR beta chain was obtained from a study of cytomegalovirus exposure and HLA in healthy donors. Whole-study findings and limits: Apart from CMV serostatus, no immune exposure information was available. Cytomegalovirus association was assigned to under 200 TCR beta chains.

This CDR3 is built from 16 residues. The germline V gene has CDR1 LNHDA and CDR2 SQIVND (reference sequence). Comments on this clone: Its antigen remains unknown. The germline gene is not matched at one end of the junction; a read error may be the cause.

This PCR relied on a set of 60 Vbeta primers and 13 Jbeta primers. Here immunoSEQ multiplex PCR was the method, and the copy in TCRdb shows in-frame clones only, minus some. The sample holds roughly 140,000 clones. The V and J genes are TRBV19 and TRBJ1-3; 8 bases are shared with TRBD1. Sequencing input: PBMCs. The clonotype was recovered from a man aged 35 to 55 in good health and CMV-seronegative. DNA of the CDR3: TGTGTCAGTAGTATAGTCCAGGGGGCGCCAGGAAACACCATATATTTT. This sequence encodes CVSSIVQGAPGNTIYF.